Below, 26 T cell receptor beta chains from the same sample are listed, as sequenced in a study of a mutant IDH1 vaccine in newly diagnosed glioma. Time point given: baseline, week 1 (first vaccination visit). Indicated treatment: pre-vaccination baseline after standard-of-care therapy. Using immunoSEQ multiplex PCR, the repertoire was profiled, and TCRdb retains in-frame clones only, with some absent. The sample has about 66,000 clones, 65% to 90% seen once; the top ten hold roughly 2.8%. The sequences come from PBMCs, collected from a glioma patient treated with radiotherapy, temozolomide or both. Receptor source: a man aged 30-40 years with glioma.

V and J are TRBV6-6 and TRBJ2-7; D is possibly TRBD1 or TRBD2 (5 bases each). CDR1 is MNHNY and CDR2 is SVGAGI in the germline V gene (reference sequence). V was clipped by 2 bases and J by 3 bases, with 8 bases between them. This CDR3 comprises 13 residues. The CDR3 region is CASSYEGNYEQYF. The CDR3 nucleotides read TGTGCCAGCAGTTACGAGGGGAACTACGAGCAGTACTTC.

The rearrangement uses TRBV4-1 and TRBJ1-1; tentative D call: TRBD1 (5 bases). This CDR3 contains 16 residues. V lost 3 bases and J lost 1, with 15 bases in between. Germline CDR1 and CDR2: MGHRA and YSYEKL. CDR3 sequence (DNA): TGCGCCAGCAGCCACGCCTTGGGACGGAAGAACACTGAAGCTTTCTTT. Translating it yields CASSHALGRKNTEAFF.

The V and J genes are TRBV9 and TRBJ1-2; D is possibly TRBD1 (5 bases). Deletions cut 0 bases from V and 8 bases from J, with 11 bases between. The CDR3 spans 13 residues. The germline gives CDR1 SGDLS, CDR2 YYNGEE. CDR3 DNA: TGTGCCAGCAGCGTAGAATCAGGGCGAGGCTACACCTTC. Amino acid sequence: CASSVESGRGYTF.

The V gene is TRBV7-2, the J gene TRBJ2-1, with 12 bases identical to TRBD2. V dropped 1 base and J dropped 14; count of bases not matched to a gene: 12. Looked up from germline, CDR1 is SGHTA and CDR2 is FQGNSA. The CDR3 consists of 16 residues. The CDR3: CASSLGIGPSGGAEFF. The CDR3 region has the DNA TGTGCCAGCAGCTTAGGGATCGGTCCTAGCGGGGGGGCTGAGTTCTTC. The complete variable domain, with remaining parts taken from reference TRBV7-2 and TRBJ2-1, reads GAGVSQSPSNKVTEKGKDVELRCDPISGHTALYWYRQSLGQGLEFLIYFQGNSAPDKSGLPSDRFSAERTGGSVSTLTIQRTQQEDSAVYLCASSLGIGPSGGAEFFGPGTRLTVL.

This chain joins TRBV10-1 and TRBJ1-6; TRBD1 might be the D (5 bases). Per the germline V gene, CDR1 is WNHNN and CDR2 is SYGVQD (reference sequence). Trimming pared 1 base from V and 7 bases from J, leaving 11 bases between. This CDR3 has 15 residues. CDR3 sequence reads: CASSEYRSGNSPLHF. The CDR3 DNA reads TGCGCCAGCAGTGAGTACAGGTCTGGGAATTCACCCCTCCACTTT.

The chain carries TRBV2 and TRBJ2-1; D is unclear. V dropped 6 bases and J dropped 6 bases, with 9 bases sitting between them. Per the germline V gene, CDR1 is SNHLY and CDR2 is FYNNEI. This CDR3 spans 12 amino acids. The CDR3: CASRYSRNEQFF. The DNA for the CDR3 is TGTGCCAGCAGATATAGTCGCAATGAGCAGTTCTTC. The variable domain in full, completed from reference TRBV2 and TRBJ2-1, reads EPEVTQTPSHQVTQMGQEVILRCVPISNHLYFYWYRQILGQKVEFLVSFYNNEISEKSEIFDDQFSVERPDGSNFTLKIRSTKLEDSAMYFCASRYSRNEQFFGPGTRLTVL.

This clone was recorded a few times. CDR3 coding DNA: TGTGCCTGTCAGAAAAGCGGGGGGAAAAACACTGAAGCTTTCTTT. This translates into CACQKSGGKNTEAFF. This chain connects TRBV30 to TRBJ1-1; TRBD1 is a possible D gene (5 bases). The germline gives CDR1 GTSNPN, CDR2 SVGIG (reference sequence). The CDR3 has 15 amino acids. Trimming shortened V by 6 bases and J by 2 bases, and 19 bases separated the two germline ends. Together with reference TRBV30 and TRBJ1-1, the CDR3 gives the full variable domain: SQTIHQWPATLVQPVGSPLSLECTVEGTSNPNLYWYRQAAGRGLQLLFYSVGIGQISSEVPQNLSASRPQDRQFILSSKKLLLSDSGFYLCACQKSGGKNTEAFFGQGTRLTVV.

The rearrangement uses TRBV27 and TRBJ1-1; D ambiguous. The V and J ends lost 5 bases and 5 bases respectively, with 12 bases between them. CDR3 length: 13 residues. Germline V lookup: CDR1 MNHEY, CDR2 SMNVEV (reference sequence). This CDR3 is CASSPNYRTEAFF. Written as DNA, the CDR3 is TGTGCCAGCAGTCCGAATTACAGAACTGAAGCTTTCTTT.

The rearrangement links TRBV28 to TRBJ2-2, with TRBD1 identical over 8 bases. Trimming took 0 bases from V and 7 from J; bases not matched to a gene: 7. Germline V gene sequence: CDR1 MDHEN, CDR2 SYDVKM. This CDR3 contains 16 residues. For the CDR3, the DNA is TGTGCCAGCAGTTTATGGGGGCAGGGGGCAGGCGGGGAGCTGTTTTTT. Amino acids: CASSLWGQGAGGELFF.

This clone occurred once. This sequence joins TRBV7-6 and TRBJ2-2; TRBD2 agrees at 7 bases. CDR3 length: 15 residues. The germline CDR1 and CDR2 sequences are SGHVS and FNYEAQ. J was trimmed by 0 bases and V by 6 bases; bases with no gene match: 4. CDR3 DNA sequence: TGTGCCAGCAGAGGGACTACGGCGAACACCGGGGAGCTGTTTTTT. The encoded protein is CASRGTTANTGELFF.

The gene calls are TRBV15 and TRBJ1-2; maybe TRBD1 (5 bases). The germline gives CDR1 LNHNV, CDR2 YYDKDF (reference sequence). The ends were cut back, 1 base at V and 7 bases at J, with 19 bases in the middle. This CDR3 has 16 residues. This chain's CDR3 is CATSRGHGGESAGYTF. The CDR3 DNA follows: TGTGCCACCAGCAGAGGTCATGGGGGGGAGAGCGCTGGCTACACCTTC.

The J gene is TRBJ1-3, the V gene TRBV5-1; perhaps TRBD1 as D (6 bases). Germline V gene lookup returns CDR1 SGHRS and CDR2 YFSETQ. Trimming stripped 4 bases from V and 0 bases from J, with 8 bases between. The CDR3 consists of 14 residues. The CDR3 sequence: CASSQQGSGNTIYF. The CDR3 region has the DNA TGCGCCAGCAGCCAACAGGGCTCTGGAAACACCATATATTTT.

The V gene is TRBV2, the J gene TRBJ2-1, with D uncertain. Germline CDR1 and CDR2: SNHLY and FYNNEI. This CDR3 spans 14 amino acids. The V end lost 2 bases, the J end lost 7 bases, and 12 bases lay between the germline ends. CDR3 sequence: CASSENSNANEQFF. DNA for the CDR3: TGTGCCAGCAGTGAAAACTCTAATGCGAATGAGCAGTTCTTC.

CDR3 sequence: CASSGLQGAGGNTIYF. CDR3 DNA sequence: TGCGCCAGCAGTGGCCTACAGGGGGCGGGTGGAAACACCATATATTTT. The rearrangement links TRBV10-2 to TRBJ1-3; TRBD1 matches at 9 bases. Germline CDR1 is WSHSY and CDR2 is SAAADI. There are 16 residues in the CDR3. Trimming at V came to 4 bases and at J to 3 bases, leaving 7 bases not matched to a gene.

V usage is TRBV30 and J usage is TRBJ1-4, with D possibly being TRBD1 (5 bases). CDR3 length equals 12 residues. Per germline, CDR1 GTSNPN and CDR2 SVGIG (reference sequence). V dropped 8 bases and J dropped 5 bases, with 12 bases sitting between them. The CDR3 here is CALGLGNEKLFF. In DNA, the CDR3 is TGTGCCCTGGGGCTGGGGAATGAAAAACTGTTTTTT.

The chain has TRBV11-2 and TRBJ2-6; a weak D match, TRBD1 (6 bases). With 5 bases removed from V and 0 bases from J, the gap between germline ends came to 17 bases. The CDR3 is made up of 18 amino acids. Per the germline V gene, CDR1 is SGHAT and CDR2 is FQNNGV. The CDR3 here is CASSLRTHRDSGANVLTF. The CDR3 DNA reads as TGTGCCAGCAGCCTTAGGACTCACAGGGACTCTGGGGCCAACGTCCTGACTTTC.

This clone came up once. The chain is built from TRBV9 and TRBJ1-1, with 7 bases that match TRBD1. The V and J ends lost 3 bases and 5 bases, in that order; junction bases with no gene match: 10. CDR3 length equals 15 residues. Per the germline V gene, CDR1 is SGDLS and CDR2 is YYNGEE. CDR3 in DNA: TGTGCCAGCAGCGGCCGGGTACAGGGGTATACTGAAGCTTTCTTT. It yields the protein CASSGRVQGYTEAFF.

The chain employs TRBV27 and TRBJ2-2; perhaps D is TRBD1 or TRBD2 (6 bases each). The CDR3 length is 19 residues. The V end lost 0 bases, the J end lost 2 bases, and 19 bases lay between the germline ends. Germline assignment: CDR1 MNHEY and CDR2 SMNVEV (reference sequence). CDR3 amino acids: CASSLSYVGGTLNTGELFF. CDR3 DNA: TGTGCCAGCAGTTTATCGTATGTGGGGGGCACACTTAACACCGGGGAGCTGTTTTTT.

As regards this clone: Other DNA sequences in this sample translate to the same CDR3. The CDR3 nucleotides are TGTGCCAGCAGTTTCAGGGGAACGACTGGCCAGCCCCAGCATTTT. It specifies CASSFRGTTGQPQHF. The chain uses TRBV28 and TRBJ1-5, with TRBD1 as a possible D gene (6 bases). CDR3 length equals 15 residues. Deletions cut 3 bases from V and 7 bases from J, with 16 bases between. Germline values: CDR1 MDHEN, CDR2 SYDVKM.

In this sample, this clone turned up a few times. The chain uses TRBV18 and TRBJ2-7; D remains ambiguous. Between the trimmed V and J ends, which lost 0 bases and 2 bases, there was a span of 8 bases. This CDR3 is 14 amino acids long. Looked up from germline, CDR1 is KGHSH and CDR2 is LQKENI. CDR3 nucleotide sequence: TGTGCCAGCTCACCACCGCGGCAGGCCTACGAGCAGTACTTC. Its translation: CASSPPRQAYEQYF.

V usage is TRBV5-1 and J usage is TRBJ1-3, with TRBD1 as a possible D gene (6 bases). Germline V lookup: CDR1 SGHRS, CDR2 YFSETQ. The CDR3 totals 15 residues. The V end was cut by 4 bases, the J end by 2 bases, with 13 bases between. CDR3 in DNA: TGCGCCAGCAGCCCAGGGGAGGCCACTGGAAACACCATATATTTT. Residues: CASSPGEATGNTIYF. Full variable domain (rest looked up from reference TRBV5-1 and TRBJ1-3): KAGVTQTPRYLIKTRGQQVTLSCSPISGHRSVSWYQQTPGQGLQFLFEYFSETQRNKGNFPGRFSGRQFSNSRSEMNVSTLELGDSALYLCASSPGEATGNTIYFGEGSWLTVV.

This clone was recorded a few times. The chain carries TRBV6-1 and TRBJ2-7; D is tentatively TRBD1 or TRBD2 (5 bases each). CDR1 is MNHNS, CDR2 SASEGT, per germline. There are 14 residues in the CDR3. The V end lost 3 bases, the J end lost 0 bases, and 9 bases lay between the germline ends. The CDR3: CASSDRDGSYEQYF. The CDR3 nucleotides read TGTGCCAGCAGTGATCGGGACGGCTCCTACGAGCAGTACTTC.

CDR3 amino acids: CASSSRAGGYEQYF. The CDR3, as DNA: TGCGCCAGCAGCTCACGGGCAGGGGGATACGAGCAGTACTTC. This chain uses TRBV5-1 with TRBJ2-7; 7 nucleotides align to TRBD1. The ends lost 3 bases at V and 4 bases at J; junction bases unmatched: 7. The CDR3 has 14 amino acids. Per the germline V gene, CDR1 is SGHRS and CDR2 is YFSETQ.

The chain carries TRBV7-9 and TRBJ2-7; D is possibly TRBD1 or TRBD2 (5 bases each). The CDR3 has 15 amino acids. V gave up 3 bases and J gave up 1 base, with 13 bases separating them. Looked up from germline, CDR1 is SEHNR and CDR2 is FQNEAQ (reference sequence). CDR3 nucleotides: TGTGCCAGCAGCTTGGGGACGTCTTTTTCCTACGAGCAGTACTTC. Translation gives CASSLGTSFSYEQYF.

This chain links TRBV5-6 with TRBJ1-2; 9 bases line up with TRBD1. CDR1 is SGHDT and CDR2 is YYEEEE in the germline V gene. V was pared by 1 base and J by 5 bases, with 6 bases of the junction left unmatched. This CDR3 contains 15 residues. The CDR3 spells CASSLRTGGGYGYTF. The CDR3 region has the DNA TGTGCCAGCAGCTTGAGAACAGGGGGCGGATATGGCTACACCTTC.

This clone appeared a few times. The chain combines TRBV28 with TRBJ1-1; D unclear. The CDR3 runs 12 residues. V lost 3 bases and J lost 7, with 9 bases in between. CDR1 and CDR2 (germline): MDHEN, SYDVKM. The CDR3 loop reads CASSFEKIEAFF. The CDR3 DNA sequence: TGTGCCAGCAGTTTCGAGAAGATTGAAGCTTTCTTT.